The clone carrying this T cell receptor beta chain was picked up a small number of times. TCRdb ran MiXCR on the 5' RACE reads and lists one entry per CDR3 protein. Counted here are some 260,000 distinct CDR3 sequences, about 16% occurring once; the ten biggest clones make up 3.5%. CDR1 SGHTA and CDR2 FQGNSA come from the germline V gene. The CDR3 spans 15 residues. Trimming at V came to 5 bases and at J to 0 bases, leaving 4 bases not matched to a gene. The source of the sample is a study of T-cell memory formation after mild COVID-19. Study at large: Each donor largely had its own TCR clusters.

This receptor was identified in a man aged 18 to 35 who had mild COVID-19 (a few samples of this study predate the infection). Cell type and time point are not known. Sequencing was carried out using PBMCs or a T cell subset sorted from them (not recorded which). V is TRBV7-2 and J is TRBJ1-5; 7 nucleotides match TRBD1. The CDR3 loop reads CASSHRGYSNQPQHF. Written as DNA, the CDR3 is TGTGCCAGCAGCCACAGGGGATATAGCAATCAGCCCCAGCATTTT.